The rows below give T cell receptor beta chains drawn from one sample of a study of blood T cell repertoires in COVID-19. Only in-frame clones appear in the TCRdb table, and some are missing; sequencing was by immunoSEQ multiplex PCR. Here the sample spans approximately 140,000 clones, approximately 90% being singletons. The sequencing sample was made of peripheral blood. Receptor source: a man aged 45-65 years with active or convalescent COVID-19. Both conserved end residues are part of each CDR3. D genes are given only for firm matches. Size values are once, few and many counts, or a class for expanded clones, and some rows have none.

d_gene,abundance,len,v_gene,j_gene,CDR3aa,CDR3nt
-,-,11,TRBV30,TRBJ2-4,CAWSTENIQYF,TGTGCCTGGAGCACAGAAAACATTCAGTACTTC
-,-,15,TRBV5-5,TRBJ1-2,CASSASRDNNYGYTF,TGTGCCAGCAGTGCGTCCCGGGACAACAACTATGGCTACACCTTC
TRBD1,few,15,TRBV7-2,TRBJ1-5,CASREDRGGNQPQHF,TGTGCCAGCAGGGAGGACAGGGGAGGCAATCAGCCCCAGCATTTT
TRBD2,few,16,TRBV28,TRBJ2-7,CASRGMGLAANYEQYF,TGTGCCAGCAGGGGAATGGGACTAGCCGCTAACTACGAGCAGTACTTC
-,-,14,TRBV6-2/TRBV6-3,TRBJ2-2,CASSPTRGTGELFF,TGTGCCAGCAGTCCGACCCGGGGGACCGGGGAGCTGTTTTTT
TRBD1,-,19,TRBV5-1,TRBJ2-1,CASSSPGQGQFGAYNEQFF,TGCGCCAGCAGCTCCCCGGGACAGGGTCAATTCGGGGCCTACAATGAGCAGTTCTTC
TRBD1,-,19,TRBV19,TRBJ2-2,CASSRYGTGARRDTGELFF,TGTGCCAGTAGTAGGTATGGGACAGGGGCGCGCCGAGACACCGGGGAGCTGTTTTTT
-,-,16,TRBV5-1,TRBJ2-5,CASSPNPQGVQETQYF,TGCGCCAGCAGCCCAAACCCCCAGGGTGTACAAGAGACCCAGTACTTC
-,-,16,TRBV5-1,TRBJ1-4,CASSSGHGATNEKLFF,TGCGCCAGCAGCTCCGGCCACGGAGCAACTAATGAAAAACTGTTTTTT
-,-,16,TRBV15,TRBJ2-7,CATSRDGQPFSYEQYF,TGTGCCACCAGCAGAGATGGGCAACCTTTCTCCTACGAGCAGTACTTC
-,-,15,TRBV5-1,TRBJ1-2,CASSLAWGPNYGYTF,TGCGCCAGCAGCTTGGCATGGGGCCCTAACTATGGCTACACCTTC
TRBD2,-,16,TRBV9,TRBJ2-3,CASSLEDSGTWNTQYF,TGTGCCAGCAGCCTTGAGGATAGCGGGACCTGGAATACGCAGTATTTT
TRBD1,-,15,TRBV7-2,TRBJ2-4,CASSPTGTVGNIQYF,TGTGCCAGCAGCCCTACTGGGACAGTTGGCAACATTCAGTACTTC
-,-,13,TRBV29-1,TRBJ1-2,CSVDGTSNYGYTF,TGCAGCGTCGATGGGACATCTAACTATGGCTACACCTTC
-,-,14,TRBV10-1,TRBJ2-7,CASSESAARGEQYF,TGCGCCAGCAGTGAGAGCGCTGCCCGAGGCGAGCAGTACTTC
TRBD1,-,15,TRBV4-1,TRBJ2-3,CASSRTGASTDTQYF,TGCGCCAGCAGCCGGACAGGCGCTAGCACAGATACGCAGTATTTT
-,few,15,TRBV5-1,TRBJ2-2,CASSLVAENTGELFF,TGCGCCAGCAGCTTGGTAGCGGAGAACACCGGGGAGCTGTTTTTT
-,-,15,TRBV9,TRBJ1-4,CASSWSDTNNEKLFF,TGTGCCAGCAGCTGGTCGGACACAAATAATGAAAAACTGTTTTTT
TRBD1,few,15,TRBV28,TRBJ1-5,CASSPTGGSNQPQHF,TGTGCCAGCAGTCCCACAGGGGGGAGCAATCAGCCCCAGCATTTT
TRBD1,-,14,TRBV6-5,TRBJ2-7,CASSPGTGLHEQYF,TGTGCCAGCAGTCCCGGGACAGGTCTACACGAGCAGTACTTC
TRBD1,once,12,TRBV29-1,TRBJ1-1,CSTRTGGTEAFF,TGCAGCACACGGACAGGGGGCACTGAAGCTTTCTTT
-,-,15,TRBV6-5,TRBJ1-2,CASSPRPTDNYGYTF,TGTGCCAGCAGTCCCCGACCGACAGACAACTATGGCTACACCTTC